The source of this TCR beta chain is a study of cytomegalovirus exposure and HLA in healthy donors. Study-level findings and limits: Across donors, presence/absence analyses took sequencing depth to be roughly uniform.

The ends lost 8 bases at V and 6 bases at J; junction bases unmatched: 5. This CDR3 has 11 residues. Germline V lookup: CDR1 SQVTM, CDR2 ANQGSEA. In regard to this clone: Its matching antigen is unknown.

PCR amplification relied on 60 Vbeta primers (plus 13 Jbeta primers). Generated by immunoSEQ multiplex PCR, the TCRdb table keeps only in-frame clones and is missing some. Here the sample spans around 240,000 clones, about 80% being singletons. The sequence was collected from a woman in her 40s in good health and CMV-seropositive. The J gene is TRBJ1-2, the V gene TRBV29-1, with 8 bases that match TRBD1. Sequencing used PBMCs. Here the CDR3 DNA reads TGCAGCTTGGGACAGGAGAATGGCTACACCTTC. This codes for CSLGQENGYTF.